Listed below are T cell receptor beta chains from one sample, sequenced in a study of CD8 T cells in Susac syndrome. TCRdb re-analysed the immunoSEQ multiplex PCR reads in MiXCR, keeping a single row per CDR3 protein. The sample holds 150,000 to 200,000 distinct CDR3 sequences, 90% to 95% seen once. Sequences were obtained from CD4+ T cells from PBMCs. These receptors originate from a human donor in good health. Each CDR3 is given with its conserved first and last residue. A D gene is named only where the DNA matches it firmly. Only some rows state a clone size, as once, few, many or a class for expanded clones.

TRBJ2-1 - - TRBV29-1 TGCAGCGTCCCGGCCCCGGGATACTCCTACAATGAGCAGTTCTTC CSVPAPGYSYNEQFF
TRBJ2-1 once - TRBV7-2 TGTGCCAGCAGCTCATCCGGGGGACGAGGTGAGCAGTTCTTC CASSSSGGRGEQFF
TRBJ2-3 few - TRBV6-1 TGTGCCAGCAGCGTGGGACTGGACCCTAGCACAGATACGCAGTATTTT CASSVGLDPSTDTQYF
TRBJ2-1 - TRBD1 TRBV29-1 TGCAGCGGAGACAGGGGCTTTGAGCAGTTCTTC CSGDRGFEQFF
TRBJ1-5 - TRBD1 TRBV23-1 TGCGCCAGCAGTCAATCAGTCCCCGTGACAGGGAAGAAATGGGGCAATCAGCCCCAGCATTTT CASSQSVPVTGKKWGNQPQHF
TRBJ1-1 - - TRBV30 TGTGCCTGGAGTGTAGCCGCCACTGAAGCTTTCTTT CAWSVAATEAFF
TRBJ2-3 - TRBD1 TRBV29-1 TGCAGCGTAGATAAAACGGGACAGGGAACAGATACGCAGTATTTT CSVDKTGQGTDTQYF
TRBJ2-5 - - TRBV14 TGTGCCAGCAGCCAAGACAGGAGGGGCCAGTACTTC CASSQDRRGQYF
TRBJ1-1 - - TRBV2 TGTGCCAGCAGAGTCACAGGGACTGAAGCTTTCTTT CASRVTGTEAFF
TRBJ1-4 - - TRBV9 TGTGCCAGCAGCGGTAACGACAGGCCTAATGAAAAACTGTTTTTT CASSGNDRPNEKLFF
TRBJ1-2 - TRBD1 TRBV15 TGTGCCACCAGCCGGGACAGCTACTATGGCTACACCTTC CATSRDSYYGYTF
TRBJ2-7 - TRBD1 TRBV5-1 TGCGCCAGCAGACCTACTGGGACAGCCTCTGACGAGCAGTACTTC CASRPTGTASDEQYF
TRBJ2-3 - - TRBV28 TGTGCCAGCATTCCATCGGCGGTTAGCACAGATACGCAGTATTTT CASIPSAVSTDTQYF
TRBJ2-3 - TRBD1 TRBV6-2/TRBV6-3 TGTGCCAGCAGTTCCCAGACAGGGGCCACAGATACGCAGTATTTT CASSSQTGATDTQYF
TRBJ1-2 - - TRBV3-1 TGTGCCAGCAGCCAGGGGAGAGCCTTCCCCCTCAGCTACACCTTC CASSQGRAFPLSYTF
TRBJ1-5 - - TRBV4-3 TGCGCCAGCAGCCAAGATTTGCAGCTGAATCAGCCCCAGCATTTT CASSQDLQLNQPQHF
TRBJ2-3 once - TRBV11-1 TGTGCCAGCAGCTTAGACGGCGGGGGCACAGATACGCAGTATTTT CASSLDGGGTDTQYF
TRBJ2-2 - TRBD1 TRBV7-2 TGTGCCAGCAGTCTATTACAGGGGGCGTACGGGGAGCTGTTTTTT CASSLLQGAYGELFF
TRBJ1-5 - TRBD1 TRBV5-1 TGCGCCAGCAGCTTGGGAGTAACAGGGGGCGATCAGCCCCAGCATTTT CASSLGVTGGDQPQHF
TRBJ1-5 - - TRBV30 TGTGCCTACCACACAGGGAACAATCAGCCCCAGCATTTT CAYHTGNNQPQHF
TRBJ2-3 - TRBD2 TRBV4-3 TGCGCCAGCAGCCAAATGACTAGCGGTGCAGATACGCAGTATTTT CASSQMTSGADTQYF
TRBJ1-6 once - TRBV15 TGTGCCACCAGCCCAGATGGCAAATCCTATAATTCACCCCTCCACTTT CATSPDGKSYNSPLHF
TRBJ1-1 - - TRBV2 TGTGCCAGCAGGGCAAACAGGGACGGGAACACTGAAGCTTTCTTT CASRANRDGNTEAFF
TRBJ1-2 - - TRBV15 TGTGCCACCAGCAGAGATCCGGCGGGCTATGGCTACACCTTC CATSRDPAGYGYTF
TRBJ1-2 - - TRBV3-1 TGTGCCAGCAGCCAGAGGACCGCTAACTATGGCTACACCTTC CASSQRTANYGYTF
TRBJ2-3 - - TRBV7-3 TGTGCCAGCAGCCTCCTTGCAACTAGCACAGATACGCAGTATTTT CASSLLATSTDTQYF
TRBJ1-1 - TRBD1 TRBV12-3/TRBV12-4 TGTGCCAGCATCAGACAGGGGAACACTGAAGCTTTCTTT CASIRQGNTEAFF
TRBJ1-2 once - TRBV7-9 TGTGCCAGCAGCTTAGAGGATGGCTACACCTTC CASSLEDGYTF
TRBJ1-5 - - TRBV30 TGTGCCTGGAACGCGGGAGGGCATAGCAATCAGCCCCAGCATTTT CAWNAGGHSNQPQHF
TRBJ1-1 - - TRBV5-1 TGCGCCAGCAGCCAGGATCTGGTGAACACTGAAGCTTTCTTT CASSQDLVNTEAFF
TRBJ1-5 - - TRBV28 TGTGCCAGCAGTTTGGTGGATCAGCCCCAGCATTTT CASSLVDQPQHF
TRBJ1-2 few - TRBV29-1 TGCAGCGTTGGGCCAGGGGAGGGCTACACCTTC CSVGPGEGYTF
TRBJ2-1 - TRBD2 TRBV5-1 TGCGCCAGCAGGTACACCGGGACTAGCTCCTACAATGAGCAGTTCTTC CASRYTGTSSYNEQFF
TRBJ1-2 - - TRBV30 TGTGCCTGCGATCATGGAGTCGGCTACACCTTC CACDHGVGYTF
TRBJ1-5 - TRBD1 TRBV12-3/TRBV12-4 TGTGCCAGCAGTGCTTTGGGGACAGGGAGACAGCCCCAGCATTTT CASSALGTGRQPQHF
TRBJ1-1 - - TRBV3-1 TGTGCCAGCAGCCAAGTACCAGGGAACACTGAAGCTTTCTTT CASSQVPGNTEAFF
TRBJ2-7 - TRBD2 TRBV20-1 TGCAGTGCTAGCCGTCGGACTAGCGGGGGGCTACAGTACTTC CSASRRTSGGLQYF
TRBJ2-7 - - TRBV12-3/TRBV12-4 TGTGCCAGCAGCCCGCGGGCCCTGTACGAGCAGTACTTC CASSPRALYEQYF
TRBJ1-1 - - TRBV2 TGTGCCAGCAGTGGGGAACTTTTACGAGTGACAGAGGAAGCTTTCTTT CASSGELLRVTEEAFF
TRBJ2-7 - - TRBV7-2 TGTGCCAGCAGTTCCACGGTTGAGCAGTACTTC CASSSTVEQYF
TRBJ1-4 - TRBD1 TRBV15 TGTGCCACCAGCAGAGCTTGGCCGGGACAGGGGAGAGAAAAACTGTTTTTT CATSRAWPGQGREKLFF
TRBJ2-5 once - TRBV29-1 TGCAGCCACTCTTTCGGTGGAGGGTACCAAGAGACCCAGTACTTC CSHSFGGGYQETQYF
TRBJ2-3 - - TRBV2 TGTGCCAGCAGTGGTAGGGCGGATACGCAGTATTTT CASSGRADTQYF